This T cell receptor (beta chain) was profiled in a study of Graves' ophthalmopathy and Graves' hyperthyroidism. Findings and caveats of the study: In blood appeared most of the expanded thyroid clonotypes whose frequency exceeded 0.001. Progression of ophthalmopathy was predicted by the model with roughly 68% sensitivity and 72.22% specificity.

TCR beta CDR3 amplification used RNA transcripts. The workflow started with a first-round RT-PCR run with HTBI primers and then moved on to a second-round multiplex PCR. TCRdb used MiXCR to reprocess the multiplex PCR reads, holding one entry per CDR3 protein. The table includes 600,000 to 650,000 distinct CDR3 sequences, 22% detected once. Only newly diagnosed hyperthyroidism patients aged 18 to 65, with under 2 months' duration, were enrolled. The CDR3 has 17 residues. Trimming shortened V by 5 bases and J by 0 bases, and 14 bases separated the two germline ends. Looked up from germline, CDR1 is LNHNV and CDR2 is YYDKDF (reference sequence). Concerning this clonotype: The antigen remains unidentified.

Sequences were obtained from peripheral blood. The V gene is TRBV15, the J gene TRBJ2-6; TRBD1 is a possible D gene (5 bases). The sequence came from a woman younger than 30 with stable Graves' hyperthyroidism. Some clones in this sample may be carry-over from other donors' samples. DNA of the CDR3: TGTGCCACCAGCTTCGACTGGGGCTCCTCTGGGGCCAACGTCCTGACTTTC. This translates into CATSFDWGSSGANVLTF. The variable domain in full, completed from reference TRBV15 and TRBJ2-6, reads DAMVIQNPRYQVTQFGKPVTLSCSQTLNHNVMYWYQQKSSQAPKLLFHYYDKDFNNEADTPDNFQSRRPNTSFCFLDIRSPGLGDTAMYLCATSFDWGSSGANVLTFGAGSRLTVL.